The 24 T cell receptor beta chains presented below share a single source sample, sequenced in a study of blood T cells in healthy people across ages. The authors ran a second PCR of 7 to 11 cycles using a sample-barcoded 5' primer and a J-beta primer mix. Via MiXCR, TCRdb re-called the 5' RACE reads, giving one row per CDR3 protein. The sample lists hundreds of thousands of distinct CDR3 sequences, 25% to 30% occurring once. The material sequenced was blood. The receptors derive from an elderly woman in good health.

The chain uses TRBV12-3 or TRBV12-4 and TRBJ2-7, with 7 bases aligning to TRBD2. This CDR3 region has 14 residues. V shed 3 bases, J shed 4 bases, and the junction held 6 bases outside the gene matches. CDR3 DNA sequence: TGTGCCAGCAGTTTCGGGTCTAGCGGTTACGAGCAGTACTTC. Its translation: CASSFGSSGYEQYF.

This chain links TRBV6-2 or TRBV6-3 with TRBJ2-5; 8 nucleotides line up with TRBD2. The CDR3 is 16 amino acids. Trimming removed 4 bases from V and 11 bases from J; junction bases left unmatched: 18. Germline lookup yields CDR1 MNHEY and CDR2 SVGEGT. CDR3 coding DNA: TGTGCCAGCAGTTTAGGAGCGGGGGCCTCCTGCAATGAGCAGTACTTC. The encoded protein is CASSLGAGASCNEQYF.

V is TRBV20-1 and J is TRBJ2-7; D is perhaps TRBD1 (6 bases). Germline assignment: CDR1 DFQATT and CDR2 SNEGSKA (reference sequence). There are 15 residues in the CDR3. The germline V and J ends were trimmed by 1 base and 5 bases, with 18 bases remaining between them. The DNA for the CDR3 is TGCAGTGCTAGAGGACGACAGGCCCTCAGCCACGAGCAGTACTTC. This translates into CSARGRQALSHEQYF.

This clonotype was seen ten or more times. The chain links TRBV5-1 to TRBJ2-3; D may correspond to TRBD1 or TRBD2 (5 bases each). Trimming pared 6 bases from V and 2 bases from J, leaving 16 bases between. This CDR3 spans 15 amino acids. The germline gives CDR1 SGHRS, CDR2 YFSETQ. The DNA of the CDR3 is TGCGCCAGCAACCCAGCGTCAGGGACCACAGATACGCAGTATTTT. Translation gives CASNPASGTTDTQYF.

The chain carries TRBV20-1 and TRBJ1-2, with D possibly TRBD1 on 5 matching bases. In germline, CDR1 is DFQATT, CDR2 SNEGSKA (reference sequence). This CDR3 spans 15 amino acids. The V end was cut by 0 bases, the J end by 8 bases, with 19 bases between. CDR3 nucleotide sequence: TGCAGTGCTAGAGATGTCGGCAAGGGGCGCGGGGGCTACACCTTC. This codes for CSARDVGKGRGGYTF.

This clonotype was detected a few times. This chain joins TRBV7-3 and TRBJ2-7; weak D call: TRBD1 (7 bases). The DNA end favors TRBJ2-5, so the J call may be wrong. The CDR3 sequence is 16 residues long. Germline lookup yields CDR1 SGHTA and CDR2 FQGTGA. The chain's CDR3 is CASSLSVTGQGGTQYF. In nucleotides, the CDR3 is TGTGCCAGCAGCTTATCCGTTACAGGGCAGGGGGGGACCCAGTACTTC.

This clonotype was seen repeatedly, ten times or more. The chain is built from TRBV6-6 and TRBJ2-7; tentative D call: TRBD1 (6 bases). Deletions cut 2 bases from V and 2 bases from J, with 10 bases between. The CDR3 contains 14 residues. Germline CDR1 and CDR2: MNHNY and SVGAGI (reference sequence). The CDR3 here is CASSYTAGAYEQYF. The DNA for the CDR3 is TGTGCCAGCAGTTACACGGCAGGGGCCTACGAGCAGTACTTC.

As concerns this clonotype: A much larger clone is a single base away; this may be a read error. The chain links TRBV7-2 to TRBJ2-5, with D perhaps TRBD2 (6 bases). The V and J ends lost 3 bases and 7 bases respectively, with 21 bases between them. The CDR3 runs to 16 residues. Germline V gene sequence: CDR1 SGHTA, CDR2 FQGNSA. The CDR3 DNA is TGTGCCAGCAGCTTGGCGCCGGGAGTCTCCCGGGGGACCCAGTACTTC. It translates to CASSLAPGVSRGTQYF.

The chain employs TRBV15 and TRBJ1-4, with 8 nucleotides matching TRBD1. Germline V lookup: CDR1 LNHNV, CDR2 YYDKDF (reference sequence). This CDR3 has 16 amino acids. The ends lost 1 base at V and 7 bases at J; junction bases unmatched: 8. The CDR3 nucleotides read TGTGCCACCAGCAGAGCGTTCACAGGGGGTAGTGAAAAACTGTTTTTT. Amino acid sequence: CATSRAFTGGSEKLFF.

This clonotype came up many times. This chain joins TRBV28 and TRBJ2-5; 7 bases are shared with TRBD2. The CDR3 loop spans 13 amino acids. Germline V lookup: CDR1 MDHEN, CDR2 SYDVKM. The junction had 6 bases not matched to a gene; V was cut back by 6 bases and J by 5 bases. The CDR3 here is CASRESGEETQYF. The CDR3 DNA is TGTGCCAGCAGGGAAAGCGGGGAGGAGACCCAGTACTTC.

The DNA for the CDR3 is TGTGCCAGCAGCCCTAGCGGGGGAAGCACCTACAATGAGCAGTTCTTC. Translation gives CASSPSGGSTYNEQFF. The chain is built from TRBV7-8 and TRBJ2-1; 10 bases are shared with TRBD2. Losses at the gene ends were 5 bases for V and 2 bases for J; bases not matched to a gene: 6. Germline-derived CDR1 and CDR2 are SGHVS and FQNEAQ. The CDR3 is 16 amino acids.

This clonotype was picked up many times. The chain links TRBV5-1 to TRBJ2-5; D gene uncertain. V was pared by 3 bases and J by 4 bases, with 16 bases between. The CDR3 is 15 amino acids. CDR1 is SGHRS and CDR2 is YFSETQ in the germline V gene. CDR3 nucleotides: TGCGCCAGCAGCTCTGGTGTGGGGAACCCAGAGACCCAGTACTTC. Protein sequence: CASSSGVGNPETQYF. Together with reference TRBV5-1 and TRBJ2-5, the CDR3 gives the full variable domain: KAGVTQTPRYLIKTRGQQVTLSCSPISGHRSVSWYQQTPGQGLQFLFEYFSETQRNKGNFPGRFSGRQFSNSRSEMNVSTLELGDSALYLCASSSGVGNPETQYFGPGTRLLVL.

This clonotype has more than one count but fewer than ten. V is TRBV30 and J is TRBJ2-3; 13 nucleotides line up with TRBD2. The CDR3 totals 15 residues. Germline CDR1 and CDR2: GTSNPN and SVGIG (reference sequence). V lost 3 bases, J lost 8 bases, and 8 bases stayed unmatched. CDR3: CAWSVGLAGAGTQYF. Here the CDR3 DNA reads TGTGCCTGGAGCGTTGGACTAGCGGGGGCGGGTACGCAGTATTTT. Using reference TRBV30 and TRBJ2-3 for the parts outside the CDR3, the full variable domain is SQTIHQWPATLVQPVGSPLSLECTVEGTSNPNLYWYRQAAGRGLQLLFYSVGIGQISSEVPQNLSASRPQDRQFILSSKKLLLSDSGFYLCAWSVGLAGAGTQYFGPGTRLTVL.

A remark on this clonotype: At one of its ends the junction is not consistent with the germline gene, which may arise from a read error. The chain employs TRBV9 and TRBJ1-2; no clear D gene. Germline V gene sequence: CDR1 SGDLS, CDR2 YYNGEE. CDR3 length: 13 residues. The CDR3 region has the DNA TGTGCCAGCAGCGTATCCGCAGACTATGACTACACCTTC. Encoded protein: CASSVSADYDYTF.

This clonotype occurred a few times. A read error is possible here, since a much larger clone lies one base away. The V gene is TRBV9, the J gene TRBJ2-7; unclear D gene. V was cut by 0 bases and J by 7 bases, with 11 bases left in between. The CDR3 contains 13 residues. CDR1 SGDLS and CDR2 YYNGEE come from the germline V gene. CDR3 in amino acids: CASSVGGNNEQYF. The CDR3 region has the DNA TGTGCCAGCAGCGTAGGAGGAAACAATGAGCAGTACTTC.

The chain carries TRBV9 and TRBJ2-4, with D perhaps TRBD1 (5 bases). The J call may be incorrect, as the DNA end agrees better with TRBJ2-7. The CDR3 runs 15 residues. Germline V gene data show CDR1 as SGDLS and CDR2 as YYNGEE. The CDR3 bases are TGTGCCAGCAGCGTAGCGGACATAGGACCTTACGAGCAGTACTTC. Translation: CASSVADIGPYEQYF.

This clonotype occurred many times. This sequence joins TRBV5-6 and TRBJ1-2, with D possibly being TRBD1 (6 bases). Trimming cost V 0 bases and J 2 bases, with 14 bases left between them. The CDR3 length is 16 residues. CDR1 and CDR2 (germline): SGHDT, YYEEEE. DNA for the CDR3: TGTGCCAGCAGCTTGGATACAGGGTCCAAGAACTATGGCTACACCTTC. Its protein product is CASSLDTGSKNYGYTF.

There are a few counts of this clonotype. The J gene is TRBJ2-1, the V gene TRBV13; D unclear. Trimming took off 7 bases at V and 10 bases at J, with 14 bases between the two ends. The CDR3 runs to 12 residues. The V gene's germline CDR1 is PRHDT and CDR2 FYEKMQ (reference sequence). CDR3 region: CASKYSRQEQFF. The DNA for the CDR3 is TGTGCCAGCAAATATAGCCGTCAAGAGCAGTTCTTC. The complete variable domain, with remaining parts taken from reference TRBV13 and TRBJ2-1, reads AAGVIQSPRHLIKEKRETATLKCYPIPRHDTVYWYQQGPGQDPQFLISFYEKMQSDKGSIPDRFSAQQFSDYHSELNMSSLELGDSALYFCASKYSRQEQFFGPGTRLTVL.

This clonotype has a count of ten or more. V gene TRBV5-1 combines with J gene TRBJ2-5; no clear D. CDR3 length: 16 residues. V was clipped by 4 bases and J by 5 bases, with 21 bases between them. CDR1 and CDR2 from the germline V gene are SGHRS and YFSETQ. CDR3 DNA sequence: TGCGCCAGCAGCCCTCCTTATAATGAGAATTCGGAGACCCAGTACTTC. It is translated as CASSPPYNENSETQYF.

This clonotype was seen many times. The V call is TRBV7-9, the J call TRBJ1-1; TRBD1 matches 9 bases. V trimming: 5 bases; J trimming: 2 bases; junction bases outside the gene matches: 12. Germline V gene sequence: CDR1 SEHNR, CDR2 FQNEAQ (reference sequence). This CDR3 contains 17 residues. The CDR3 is CASSTRDREGENTEAFF. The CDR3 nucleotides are TGTGCCAGCAGCACCCGGGACAGGGAGGGCGAAAACACTGAAGCTTTCTTT.

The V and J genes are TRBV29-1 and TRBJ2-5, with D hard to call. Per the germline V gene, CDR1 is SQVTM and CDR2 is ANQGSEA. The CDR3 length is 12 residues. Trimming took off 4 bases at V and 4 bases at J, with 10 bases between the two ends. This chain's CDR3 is CSVGRLGETQYF. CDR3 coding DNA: TGCAGCGTTGGAAGATTAGGAGAGACCCAGTACTTC.

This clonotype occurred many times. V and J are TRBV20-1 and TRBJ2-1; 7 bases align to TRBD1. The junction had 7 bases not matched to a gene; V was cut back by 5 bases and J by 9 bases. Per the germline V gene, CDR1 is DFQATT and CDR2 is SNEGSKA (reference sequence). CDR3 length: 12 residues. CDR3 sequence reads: CSALQGPGEQFF. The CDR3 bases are TGCAGTGCTTTACAGGGGCCGGGTGAGCAGTTCTTC.

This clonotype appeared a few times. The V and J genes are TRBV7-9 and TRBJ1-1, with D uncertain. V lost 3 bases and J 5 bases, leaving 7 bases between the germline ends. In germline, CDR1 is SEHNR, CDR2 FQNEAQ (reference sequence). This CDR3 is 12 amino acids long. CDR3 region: CASSFQVTEAFF. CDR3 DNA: TGTGCCAGCAGCTTCCAGGTTACTGAAGCTTTCTTT.

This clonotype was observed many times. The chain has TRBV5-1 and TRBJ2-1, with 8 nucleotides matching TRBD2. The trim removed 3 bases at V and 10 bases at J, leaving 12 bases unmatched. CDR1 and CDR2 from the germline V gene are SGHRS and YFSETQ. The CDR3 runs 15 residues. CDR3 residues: CASSWVRGGDWEQFF. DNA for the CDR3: TGCGCCAGCAGCTGGGTTCGGGGGGGCGATTGGGAGCAGTTCTTC.